Included here is one T cell receptor beta chain sequence, with context. What it binds is not known. The CDR3 has 13 residues. The sample originates from a study of shared clonotypes between healthy human individuals. Turning to the study itself: A few men and a couple of women, aged 18 to 49, were donors.

Notes on the study in general: Rarefaction analysis demonstrated incomplete sorted-subset sequencing notwithstanding large depth.

Profiling relied on immunoSEQ multiplex PCR, and the TCRdb table lists in-frame clones only, not all of them. The sample has approximately 530,000 clones; 90% to 96% are singletons. The source is a woman aged 25 to 39 in good health. Material: naive CD4+ T cells sorted from blood. The subset is: CD45RA+ positively selected. The rearrangement uses TRBV21-1 and TRBJ2-3. TRBV21-1 corresponds to a pseudogene. As DNA, the CDR3 is TGTGCCAGCAGCAATAGGGGGGCAGATACGCAGTATTTT. Amino acids: CASSNRGADTQYF.